The clone carrying this T cell receptor (delta chain) rates as medium-sized. Its cognate antigen is unknown. The sample is drawn from a study of Vδ1+ human thymocytes. Findings and caveats of the study: TRG sequences recurred across donors, whereas TRD sequences stayed essentially private. Bulk repertoire data may be misinterpreted because of unexpected Vdelta2 sequences. Highly polyclonal TRG and TRD repertoires with Gaussian CDR3 length distributions appeared in thymus. Around 20% of thymic delta-chain sequences were Vdelta2, with few Vdelta3, unlike blood Vdelta1+ controls.

Sequences come from RNA converted to cDNA by reverse transcription. CDR3 amplicons came from multiplex PCR with pooled V-gene forward and constant-region reverse primers. TCRdb re-called clones from the multiplex PCR reads via CATT. The sample lists about 27,000 delta-chain clones; around 32% were seen once. In germline, CDR1 is TSWWSYY, CDR2 QGS. The CDR3 spans 15 residues. Trimming cost V 0 bases and J 10 bases; bases outside gene matches: 9. The source of this sequence is a boy in the first two years of life who had congenital heart surgery. J is TRDJ1 and V is TRDV1; 9 positions agree with TRDD2. The specimen was Vdelta1+ gamma-delta thymocytes from the thymus. Subset given: FACS-sorted CD3+ TCRalphabeta- TCRVdelta1+ TCRVdelta2- thymocytes. CDR3 residues: CALGELGLPTTGLIF. CDR3 in DNA: TGTGCTCTTGGGGAACTCGGCCTTCCTACCACCGGACTCATCTTT.